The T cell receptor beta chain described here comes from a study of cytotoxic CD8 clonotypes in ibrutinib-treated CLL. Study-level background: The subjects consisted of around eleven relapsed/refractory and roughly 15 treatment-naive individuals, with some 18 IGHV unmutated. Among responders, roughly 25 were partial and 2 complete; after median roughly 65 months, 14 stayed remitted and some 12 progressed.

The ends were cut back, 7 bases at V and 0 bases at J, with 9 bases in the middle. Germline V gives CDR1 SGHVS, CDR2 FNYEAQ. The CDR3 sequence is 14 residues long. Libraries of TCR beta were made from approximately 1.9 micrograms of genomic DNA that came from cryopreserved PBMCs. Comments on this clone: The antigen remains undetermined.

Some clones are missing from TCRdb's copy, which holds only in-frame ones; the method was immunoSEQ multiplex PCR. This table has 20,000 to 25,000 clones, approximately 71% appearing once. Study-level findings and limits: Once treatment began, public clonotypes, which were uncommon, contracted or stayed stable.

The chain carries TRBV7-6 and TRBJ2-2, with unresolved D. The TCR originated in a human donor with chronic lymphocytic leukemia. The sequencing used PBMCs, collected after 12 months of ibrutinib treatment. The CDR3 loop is CASTTGTNTGELFF. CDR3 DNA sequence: TGTGCCAGCACCACGGGTACGAACACCGGGGAGCTGTTTTTT.